What follows are 7 T cell receptor beta chains derived from one specimen sequenced in a study of blood T cell repertoires in COVID-19. Assay: immunoSEQ multiplex PCR; the TCRdb copy retains only in-frame clones and omits some. The table records around 65,000 clones, just under 80% of them present only once. The sample was peripheral blood. These receptors came from a human donor in a cohort sampled during active COVID-19.

The chain is built from TRBV10-2 and TRBJ1-1, with 7 bases lining up with TRBD1. The CDR3 extends over 16 amino acids. Germline lookup yields CDR1 WSHSY and CDR2 SAAADI. V shed 3 bases, J shed 1 base, and the junction held 8 bases outside the gene matches. The CDR3 DNA reads TGCGCCAGCAGTGACCCACAGGGGCGGGGGAACACTGAAGCTTTCTTT. This translates into CASSDPQGRGNTEAFF.

This clone has just a few counts. The J gene is TRBJ1-1, the V gene TRBV6-1, with unresolved D. Trimming cost V 2 bases and J 6 bases, with 19 bases left between them. Germline CDR1 MNHNS, CDR2 SASEGT. This CDR3 contains 16 residues. CDR3 nucleotide sequence: TGTGCCAGCAGTGAATTGGGCGGGAGTCTGTACGCTGAAGCTTTCTTT. Protein product: CASSELGGSLYAEAFF.

The CDR3 reads CASSRGLAQVEQYF. CDR3 sequence (DNA): TGTGCCAGCAGCCGTGGACTAGCTCAGGTCGAGCAGTACTTC. V usage is TRBV3-1 (or the pseudogene TRBV3-2) and J usage is TRBJ2-7; 8 bases align to TRBD2. The CDR3 covers 14 residues. Trimming cost V 4 bases and J 6 bases; bases outside gene matches: 8. Germline CDR1 and CDR2: LGHDT and YNNKEL (reference sequence).

CDR3 region: CATRTSGRNEQFF. CDR3 DNA sequence: TGTGCCACAAGGACTAGCGGGAGGAATGAGCAGTTCTTC. V usage is TRBV5-8 and J usage is TRBJ2-1, with 14 nucleotides matching TRBD2. There are 13 residues in the CDR3. The V gene end was trimmed by 9 bases and the J gene end by 7 bases; junction bases not matched to a gene: 3. CDR1 and CDR2 from the germline V gene are SGHTS and YDEGEE. Full variable domain (rest looked up from reference TRBV5-8 and TRBJ2-1): EAGVTQSPTHLIKTRGQQATLRCSPISGHTSVYWYQQALGLGLQFLLWYDEGEERNRGNFPPRFSGRQFPNYSSELNVNALELEDSALYLCATRTSGRNEQFFGPGTRLTVL.

V is TRBV3-1 (or the pseudogene TRBV3-2) and J is TRBJ2-2; perhaps TRBD2 as D (6 bases). The CDR3 is 12 amino acids. CDR1 is LGHDT, CDR2 YNNKEL, per germline (reference sequence). Trimming left V 8 bases short and J 6 bases short, with 10 bases between. DNA of the CDR3: TGTGCCAGCCAGGAGGGCTCCGGGGAGCTGTTTTTT. Translation gives CASQEGSGELFF.

This chain links TRBV4-1 with TRBJ1-6; D is possibly TRBD1 (5 bases). CDR3 length equals 15 residues. V lost 0 bases, J lost 10 bases, and 13 bases lay in between. Germline assignment: CDR1 MGHRA and CDR2 YSYEKL. Here the CDR3 DNA reads TGCGCCAGCAGCCAAGAGGGAAGGGGCATCTCACCCCTCCACTTT. Translated: CASSQEGRGISPLHF.

V is TRBV7-6 and J is TRBJ1-4; 9 bases match TRBD1. V dropped 4 bases and J dropped 5; count of bases not matched to a gene: 11. CDR3 size: 17 residues. Germline CDR1 SGHVS, CDR2 FNYEAQ. As DNA, the CDR3 is TGTGCCAGCAGCTCGAAAACCCCCGGGACAGGGAATGAAAAACTGTTTTTT. This translates into CASSSKTPGTGNEKLFF.